This TCR beta chain was identified in a study of blood T cell repertoires in COVID-19. The ends lost 0 bases at V and 4 bases at J; junction bases unmatched: 4. The germline V gene encodes CDR1 SGHDT and CDR2 YYEEEE. This CDR3 has 16 residues. Per the original data handling: Estimates of nucleated cell counts were drawn from the amplification of reference gene primers. Libraries were prepared by immunoSEQ multiplex PCR; TCRdb keeps only in-frame clonotypes and omits some of them. The DNA gave D and trimming, while V, J and clone size come from that table. The table lists approximately 300,000 clones, around 90% of them singletons.

This TCR was recovered from a woman aged 25 to 45 with COVID-19, enrolled during active disease. Source material: peripheral blood. V and J are TRBV5-6 and TRBJ1-3, with 10 bases that match TRBD1. CDR3: CASSLAGQGEGNTIYF. For the CDR3, the DNA is TGTGCCAGCAGCTTGGCCGGACAGGGGGAAGGAAACACCATATATTTT.